This TCR beta chain was retrieved from a study of T cell clonotyping in hematopoietic cell transplantation. Concerning this clone: Its antigen is undetermined.

TCRdb keeps only in-frame clones here, not all; method: immunoSEQ multiplex PCR. The data show 35,000 to 45,000 clones, 85% to 95% seen once. The time point denotes: recipient sample about 28 days before transplant, after cytoreduction. The germline V gene encodes CDR1 SGHRS and CDR2 YFSETQ. The CDR3 sequence is 15 residues long. The germline V and J ends were trimmed by 2 bases and 5 bases, with 13 bases remaining between them. Study-level points and caveats: Recipient TCR diversity dropped after transplant; expanded clonotypes rose from day 30 to 180.

The chain uses TRBV5-1 and TRBJ2-2; no clear D. The material sequenced was peripheral blood mononuclear cells, taken before stem cell transplant. This TCR was recovered from a middle-aged man with chronic myeloid leukemia. Some clones in this sample may be carry-over from other donors' samples. CDR3 sequence reads: CASSFSTDETGELFF. The CDR3 coding sequence is TGCGCCAGCAGCTTCTCCACGGATGAAACCGGGGAGCTGTTTTTT.